These 12 T cell receptor beta chains were all obtained from the same sample, sequenced in a study of cytomegalovirus exposure and HLA in healthy donors. The PCR was carried out with 60 Vbeta primers and 13 Jbeta primers. The table came from immunoSEQ multiplex PCR; TCRdb's copy has only in-frame clones and leaves some out. Here the sample table reports tens of thousands of clones. What was sequenced was PBMCs. The receptors stem from a woman aged 45 to 65 in good health and CMV-seropositive.

The V gene is TRBV5-1, the J gene TRBJ2-1, with 8 positions matching TRBD2. V gave up 5 bases and J gave up 3 bases; unmatched junction bases: 10. The CDR3 is made up of 16 amino acids. Germline CDR1 and CDR2: SGHRS and YFSETQ. The CDR3: CASSRSPSGLYNEQFF. In DNA form, the CDR3 reads TGCGCCAGCAGTCGTAGCCCTAGCGGGCTCTACAATGAGCAGTTCTTC.

The chain uses TRBV5-1 and TRBJ1-2; 10 bases fit TRBD1. Trimming removed 4 bases from V and 5 bases from J; junction bases left unmatched: 8. CDR3 length equals 15 residues. The germline V gene has CDR1 SGHRS and CDR2 YFSETQ. CDR3 protein: CASSTGQGGLYGYTF. The CDR3 DNA is TGCGCCAGCAGCACCGGACAGGGGGGATTATATGGCTACACCTTC.

Note on this clone: This sample also contains other DNA sequences that code for the same CDR3. This chain links TRBV7-9 with TRBJ2-5; 8 bases fit TRBD2. Germline V gene lookup returns CDR1 SEHNR and CDR2 FQNEAQ (reference sequence). The CDR3 has 14 residues. The V segment lost 3 bases and the J segment 0 bases; nucleotides outside the gene matches: 0. This CDR3 reads CASSFSGNQETQYF. The CDR3 DNA is TGTGCCAGCAGCTTTAGCGGGAACCAAGAGACCCAGTACTTC. The full variable domain, rest sourced from reference TRBV7-9 and TRBJ2-5, is DTGVSQNPRHKITKRGQNVTFRCDPISEHNRLYWYRQTLGQGPEFLTYFQNEAQLEKSRLLSDRFSAERPKGSFSTLEIQRTEQGDSAMYLCASSFSGNQETQYFGPGTRLLVL.

J is TRBJ2-5 and V is TRBV2; 11 bases are a match to TRBD1. Germline CDR1 is SNHLY and CDR2 is FYNNEI. CDR3 length: 15 amino acids. V was pared by 5 bases and J by 5 bases, with 7 bases of the junction left unmatched. CDR3 amino acids: CASSQDRGLSETQYF. CDR3 sequence (DNA): TGTGCCAGCAGTCAGGACAGGGGGCTGTCGGAGACCCAGTACTTC. The full variable domain, with the rest looked up from reference TRBV2 and TRBJ2-5, is EPEVTQTPSHQVTQMGQEVILRCVPISNHLYFYWYRQILGQKVEFLVSFYNNEISEKSEIFDDQFSVERPDGSNFTLKIRSTKLEDSAMYFCASSQDRGLSETQYFGPGTRLLVL.

The chain joins TRBV18 to TRBJ1-4; no reliable D call. This CDR3 is 15 amino acids long. Trimming left V 5 bases short and J 0 bases short, with 10 bases between. Germline CDR1 KGHSH, CDR2 LQKENI. This CDR3 reads CASSAYTATNEKLFF. The CDR3 DNA is TGTGCCAGCTCAGCCTACACAGCAACTAATGAAAAACTGTTTTTT.

The V and J genes are TRBV11-2 and TRBJ2-7; D might be TRBD1 (6 bases). The CDR3 contains 16 residues. With 5 bases removed from V and 1 base from J, the gap between germline ends came to 18 bases. The germline gives CDR1 SGHAT, CDR2 FQNNGV. The chain's CDR3 is CASSHLPGQGSYEQYF. In DNA form, the CDR3 reads TGTGCCAGCAGCCACCTCCCGGGTCAGGGGTCCTACGAGCAGTACTTC.

The rearrangement uses TRBV6-5 and TRBJ1-1, with 7 bases identical to TRBD1. The CDR3 length is 15 residues. CDR1 and CDR2 from the germline V gene are MNHEY and SVGAGI. V lost 2 bases to trimming and J lost 1 base; unmatched junction nucleotides: 4. The CDR3 here is CASSYDNRGNTEAFF. The CDR3 DNA is TGTGCCAGCAGTTACGATAACAGGGGGAACACTGAAGCTTTCTTT.

The rearrangement uses TRBV2 and TRBJ1-6, with 10 bases aligning to TRBD1. Germline V gene data show CDR1 as SNHLY and CDR2 as FYNNEI. This CDR3 contains 14 residues. After removal of 6 bases from V and 12 bases from J, the junction contained 8 bases not matched to a gene. CDR3 loop: CASSYRDRGRPLHF. CDR3 in DNA: TGTGCCAGCAGCTACCGGGACAGGGGAAGACCCCTCCACTTT.

The chain recombines TRBV9 with TRBJ1-6; no firm D call. The germline V and J ends were trimmed by 0 bases and 0 bases, with 10 bases remaining between them. The germline V gene encodes CDR1 SGDLS and CDR2 YYNGEE. This CDR3 region has 17 residues. The CDR3 sequence is CASSVEAAGSYNSPLHF. CDR3 coding DNA: TGTGCCAGCAGCGTAGAGGCCGCGGGCTCCTATAATTCACCCCTCCACTTT.

The chain joins TRBV27 to TRBJ1-1; D uncertain. This CDR3 spans 15 amino acids. The germline V gene has CDR1 MNHEY and CDR2 SMNVEV (reference sequence). Between the trimmed V and J ends, which lost 6 bases and 1 base, there was a span of 15 bases. The CDR3 sequence: CASSPIGQKNTEAFF. In nucleotides, the CDR3 is TGTGCCAGCAGCCCGATTGGGCAGAAGAACACTGAAGCTTTCTTT.

The V call is TRBV7-3, the J call TRBJ1-1; TRBD1 might be the D (6 bases). This CDR3 spans 13 amino acids. Between the trimmed V and J ends, which lost 5 bases and 1 base, there was a span of 8 bases. The germline V gene encodes CDR1 SGHTA and CDR2 FQGTGA. CDR3 in amino acids: CASSPTGNTEAFF. For the CDR3, the DNA is TGTGCCAGCAGCCCGACAGGGAACACTGAAGCTTTCTTT.

Here the CDR3 reads CASKYEAGGELFF. The DNA for the CDR3 is TGTGCCAGCAAGTACGAGGCTGGTGGGGAGCTGTTTTTT. The chain employs TRBV27 and TRBJ2-2; no reliable D call. V was pared by 7 bases and J by 8 bases, with 14 bases between. This CDR3 is built from 13 residues. Germline values: CDR1 MNHEY, CDR2 SMNVEV (reference sequence).